The next 26 T cell receptor beta chains were all read from a single sample in a study of blood T cell repertoires in COVID-19. Only in-frame clones appear in the TCRdb table, and some are missing; sequencing was by immunoSEQ multiplex PCR. The table has around 200,000 clones, about 80% seen once. Sequencing input: peripheral blood. The receptor set was obtained from a human donor in a cohort sampled during active COVID-19.

This clone was recorded a few times. The genes are TRBV7-9 and TRBJ2-7; D may be TRBD2 (5 bases). CDR1 and CDR2 (germline): SEHNR, FQNEAQ (reference sequence). CDR3 size: 12 residues. The V and J ends lost 3 bases and 2 bases respectively, with 5 bases between them. CDR3 nucleotide sequence: TGTGCCAGCAGCTTCGGGGCCTACGAGCAGTACTTC. Protein: CASSFGAYEQYF.

The rearrangement uses TRBV2 and TRBJ1-2; D is possibly TRBD1 (5 bases). V lost 10 bases and J lost 4, with 22 bases in between. The CDR3 spans 15 residues. Per germline, CDR1 SNHLY and CDR2 FYNNEI. CDR3 sequence reads: CATLRPSGQGYGYTF. The CDR3, as DNA: TGTGCCACCCTACGACCGTCCGGGCAGGGCTATGGCTACACCTTC.

This chain joins TRBV19 and TRBJ1-1, with 8 bases aligning to TRBD1. The CDR3 totals 13 residues. Germline V gene sequence: CDR1 LNHDA, CDR2 SQIVND (reference sequence). With 7 bases clipped from V and 2 bases from J, the junction kept 3 bases outside the gene matches. As DNA, the CDR3 is TGTGCCAGTAAGACAGGGGTTAACACTGAAGCTTTCTTT. This codes for CASKTGVNTEAFF.

V and J are TRBV5-6 and TRBJ2-1; a weak D match, TRBD2 (5 bases). Germline V gene data show CDR1 as SGHDT and CDR2 as YYEEEE. The CDR3 has 12 residues. V dropped 2 bases and J dropped 9 bases, with 9 bases sitting between them. The CDR3 sequence: CASSLGGLEQFF. CDR3 bases: TGTGCCAGCAGCTTAGGCGGGCTTGAGCAGTTCTTC.

The genes are TRBV7-6 and TRBJ2-5, with D maybe TRBD1 (5 bases). The CDR3 contains 15 residues. Germline V gene lookup returns CDR1 SGHVS and CDR2 FNYEAQ. Trimming cost V 1 base and J 8 bases, with 17 bases left between them. CDR3 loop: CASSLEQGRSETQYF. CDR3 in DNA: TGTGCCAGCAGCTTAGAGCAGGGTCGGAGTGAAACCCAGTACTTC. Supplemented by reference TRBV7-6 and TRBJ2-5, the full variable domain reads GAGVSQSPRYKVTKRGQDVALRCDPISGHVSLYWYRQALGQGPEFLTYFNYEAQQDKSGLPNDRFSAERPEGSISTLTIQRTEQRDSAMYRCASSLEQGRSETQYFGPGTRLLVL.

The chain carries TRBV6-5 and TRBJ1-1; the match to TRBD1 covers 9 bases. Germline V gene data show CDR1 as MNHEY and CDR2 as SVGAGI. The V gene end was trimmed by 7 bases and the J gene end by 1 base; junction bases not matched to a gene: 7. The CDR3 is 15 amino acids. The CDR3 region has the DNA TGTGCCAGCATTGCCCGGGACAGGGCGAACACTGAAGCTTTCTTT. Its protein product is CASIARDRANTEAFF.

V and J are TRBV4-1 and TRBJ2-1, with TRBD1 identical over 8 bases. Germline CDR1 MGHRA, CDR2 YSYEKL. The CDR3 has 17 amino acids. After removal of 4 bases from V and 4 bases from J, the junction contained 12 bases not matched to a gene. In DNA form, the CDR3 reads TGCGCCAGCAGCCCATCGCCCGGGACAGGCACTTACAATGAGCAGTTCTTC. The encoded protein is CASSPSPGTGTYNEQFF.

This chain links TRBV5-1 with TRBJ2-7; TRBD1 matches at 7 bases. The V gene's germline CDR1 is SGHRS and CDR2 YFSETQ. V lost 4 bases and J lost 5; bases outside the gene matches: 9. CDR3 length: 14 residues. CDR3 sequence: CASSIQGRRDEQYF. In DNA form, the CDR3 reads TGCGCCAGCAGCATACAGGGGCGTCGAGACGAGCAGTACTTC.

The chain joins TRBV7-2 to TRBJ2-3, with 8 bases lining up with TRBD2. Germline assignment: CDR1 SGHTA and CDR2 FQGNSA. The CDR3 is 13 amino acids. Trimming removed 5 bases from V and 4 bases from J; junction bases left unmatched: 2. The CDR3 sequence is CASSPGGADTQYF. In DNA, the CDR3 is TGTGCCAGCAGCCCGGGGGGGGCAGATACGCAGTATTTT.

The chain has TRBV19 and TRBJ2-7; 11 positions agree with TRBD2. CDR1 is LNHDA, CDR2 SQIVND, per germline (reference sequence). V was pared by 5 bases and J by 0 bases, with 12 bases of the junction left unmatched. The CDR3 totals 18 residues. CDR3 loop: CASSVALLAGGTSYEQYF. The CDR3 region has the DNA TGTGCCAGTAGTGTCGCCCTTCTAGCGGGGGGCACCTCCTACGAGCAGTACTTC.

V gene TRBV5-1 combines with J gene TRBJ1-3; D ambiguous. This CDR3 is built from 16 residues. V lost 2 bases and J lost 0, with 12 bases in between. Germline values: CDR1 SGHRS, CDR2 YFSETQ. The CDR3: CASSLSGMNSGNTIYF. The CDR3 bases are TGCGCCAGCAGCTTATCCGGTATGAACTCTGGAAACACCATATATTTT.

The chain uses TRBV5-6 and TRBJ1-1; D is possibly TRBD1 (6 bases). Trimming stripped 4 bases from V and 0 bases from J, with 10 bases between. Germline V gene lookup returns CDR1 SGHDT and CDR2 YYEEEE. This CDR3 has 14 residues. Written as DNA, the CDR3 is TGTGCCAGCAGCCGGGGACACCTGAACACTGAAGCTTTCTTT. This encodes CASSRGHLNTEAFF.

As to this clone: The junction differs from germline at one of its ends, possibly a read error. The V call is TRBV5-8, the J call TRBJ2-7; possible D gene TRBD1, 5 bases. The CDR3 is 14 amino acids. From germline, CDR1 is SGHTS and CDR2 YDEGEE. CDR3 DNA sequence: TGTGCCAGCAGCCCCAGGGTGAGCTCCCACGAGCAGTACTTC. This gives the protein CASSPRVSSHEQYF.

V is TRBV18 and J is TRBJ1-1; D not resolved. The germline CDR1 and CDR2 sequences are KGHSH and LQKENI. This CDR3 comprises 12 residues. The V end was cut by 5 bases, the J end by 3 bases, with 7 bases between. The CDR3 DNA is TGTGCCAGCTCATATTCGGACACTGAAGCTTTCTTT. Translated, it gives CASSYSDTEAFF.

V gene TRBV19 combines with J gene TRBJ2-5; 8 bases line up with TRBD1. Trimming cost V 5 bases and J 5 bases; bases outside gene matches: 7. CDR1 and CDR2 (germline): LNHDA, SQIVND (reference sequence). This CDR3 region has 14 residues. The CDR3 sequence is CASSPGTGPETQYF. The CDR3 DNA sequence: TGTGCCAGTAGTCCCGGGACAGGCCCCGAGACCCAGTACTTC.

CDR3 loop: CASSPGSANVLTF. The CDR3 nucleotides read TGCGCCAGCAGTCCAGGGTCTGCCAACGTCCTGACTTTC. The chain employs TRBV10-1 and TRBJ2-6; TRBD1 is a possible D gene (5 bases). The CDR3 contains 13 residues. Per the germline V gene, CDR1 is WNHNN and CDR2 is SYGVQD (reference sequence). V was shortened by 5 bases and J by 7 bases, with 9 bases between the two germline ends.

This chain links TRBV18 with TRBJ2-3; D possibly corresponds to TRBD1 (5 bases). Germline V gives CDR1 KGHSH, CDR2 LQKENI. Deletions cut 5 bases from V and 5 bases from J, with 11 bases between. This CDR3 spans 13 amino acids. The CDR3: CASSGAEVDTQYF. CDR3 sequence (DNA): TGTGCCAGCTCAGGGGCCGAGGTAGATACGCAGTATTTT.

This rearrangement joins TRBV9 to TRBJ2-2; D may be TRBD2 (6 bases). Germline CDR1 reads SGDLS; CDR2 reads YYNGEE. The CDR3 loop spans 14 amino acids. V was cut by 5 bases and J by 4 bases, with 12 bases left in between. The CDR3 protein is CASRREAGTGELFF. The CDR3 coding sequence is TGTGCCAGCAGGAGGGAGGCGGGCACCGGGGAGCTGTTTTTT.

V gene TRBV5-1 combines with J gene TRBJ2-7, with TRBD1 identical over 9 bases. CDR3 length: 15 residues. The V segment lost 2 bases and the J segment 0 bases; nucleotides outside the gene matches: 3. Germline V CDR1 and CDR2: SGHRS, YFSETQ. The CDR3 protein is CASSFGDRDSYEQYF. DNA of the CDR3: TGCGCCAGCAGCTTTGGGGACAGGGACTCCTACGAGCAGTACTTC.

V is TRBV9 and J is TRBJ1-1, with D possibly matching TRBD1 (5 bases). The germline V and J ends were trimmed by 0 bases and 7 bases, with 13 bases remaining between them. Germline V lookup: CDR1 SGDLS, CDR2 YYNGEE. This CDR3 is built from 14 residues. CDR3 in amino acids: CASSVADYGGEAFF. The CDR3 DNA sequence: TGTGCCAGCAGCGTAGCTGACTACGGGGGTGAAGCTTTCTTT.

This clone came up a few times. This chain connects TRBV7-6 to TRBJ2-7, with TRBD2 identical over 9 bases. Unmatched junction bases numbered 5, after V lost 1 base and J lost 4 bases. CDR1 and CDR2 (germline): SGHVS, FNYEAQ. This CDR3 has 15 amino acids. The CDR3 DNA reads as TGTGCCAGCAGCTTAGGAGCAGCGGGGGGATACGAGCAGTACTTC. It is translated as CASSLGAAGGYEQYF.

The chain has TRBV5-1 and TRBJ2-2; 10 nucleotides align to TRBD1. The germline V gene encodes CDR1 SGHRS and CDR2 YFSETQ. The CDR3 has 15 residues. With V trimmed by 3 bases and J by 7 bases, 6 bases remained unmatched. In DNA form, the CDR3 reads TGCGCCAGCAGCTCGGGACAGGGGATTCACGGGGAGCTGTTTTTT. Amino acid sequence: CASSSGQGIHGELFF.

V is TRBV15 and J is TRBJ2-3, with D possibly matching TRBD2 (6 bases). Trimming removed 0 bases from V and 2 bases from J, with 15 bases in between. The CDR3 loop spans 17 amino acids. Looked up from germline, CDR1 is LNHNV and CDR2 is YYDKDF (reference sequence). The CDR3 DNA reads as TGTGCCACCAGCAGAGATCGGGGTAGCGGATCCACAGATACGCAGTATTTT. It encodes CATSRDRGSGSTDTQYF.

This chain connects TRBV10-3 to TRBJ1-2, with 8 bases fitting TRBD1. Trimming removed 7 bases from V and 6 bases from J; junction bases left unmatched: 7. The germline CDR1 and CDR2 sequences are ENHRY and SYGVKD. There are 13 residues in the CDR3. This chain's CDR3 is CAITTGEIDGYTF. DNA for the CDR3: TGTGCCATCACGACAGGGGAGATCGATGGCTACACCTTC.

J is TRBJ2-1 and V is TRBV2, with 8 bases that match TRBD2. Trimming removed 6 bases from V and 6 bases from J; junction bases left unmatched: 7. Germline values: CDR1 SNHLY, CDR2 FYNNEI. CDR3 length: 14 amino acids. In DNA, the CDR3 is TGTGCCAGCAGACGGGAGGGACGGACCAATGAGCAGTTCTTC. This codes for CASRREGRTNEQFF.

The V and J genes are TRBV5-1 and TRBJ1-1; tentative D call: TRBD1 (6 bases). The V gene's germline CDR1 is SGHRS and CDR2 YFSETQ. CDR3 length: 14 residues. V lost 2 bases, J lost 2 bases, and 10 bases lay in between. The CDR3 DNA reads as TGCGCCAGCAGCTTCAGGGGAGAAAACACTGAAGCTTTCTTT. It specifies CASSFRGENTEAFF.